This entry concerns a single T cell receptor (beta chain). The sample is drawn from a study of blood T cell repertoires in COVID-19. The CDR3 runs to 15 residues. Trimming cost V 4 bases and J 6 bases, with 15 bases left between them. CDR1 SEHNR and CDR2 FQNEAQ come from the germline V gene (reference sequence). Authors' processing steps: For nucleated cells, counts were estimated from reference gene primer amplification. This table comes from immunoSEQ multiplex PCR, and its TCRdb copy is limited to in-frame clones, with some not included. V, J and clone size derive from that table, while D and trimming were established from the DNA sequence. The data contain roughly 400,000 clones, about 92% of them seen just once; the ten biggest clones take up 0.55% to 0.75%.

The V gene is TRBV7-9, the J gene TRBJ2-2; D unresolved. The TCR was taken from a man aged 18 to 30 who had recovered from COVID-19. Sequenced input: PBMCs or T cells enriched from blood (not recorded which). The CDR3 sequence: CASSSPAAQPGELFF. Written as DNA, the CDR3 is TGTGCCAGCAGCTCACCCGCCGCGCAACCCGGGGAGCTGTTTTTT.